This T cell receptor beta chain was captured by sequencing in a study of cytomegalovirus exposure and HLA in healthy donors. Of note for this clone: Its antigen is currently unknown.

The primer mix had 60 Vbeta and 13 Jbeta primers. The method was immunoSEQ multiplex PCR; TCRdb's version includes in-frame clones alone and lacks a portion of them. The sample records approximately 200,000 clones, 75% to 85% being singletons. General study points: While the bulk of TCR sequences proved rare, some public TCRs turned up in many donors.

This CDR3 is 19 amino acids long. This TCR came from a woman aged 45-60 years in good health and CMV-seropositive. Input material: PBMCs. The chain joins TRBV21-1 to TRBJ2-3; the table names TRBD1, a call not compared with the DNA. TRBV21-1 is described as a pseudogene. The CDR3 sequence: CASSKGGSEDRGFTDTQYF. DNA of the CDR3: TGTGCCAGCAGCAAAGGGGGGTCTGAGGACAGGGGTTTCACAGATACGCAGTATTTT.